Below, 10 T cell receptor beta chains from the same sample are listed, as sequenced in a study of OX40 agonist ivuxolimab in advanced cancers. Assay used: immunoSEQ multiplex PCR; TCRdb lists only in-frame clones, some missing. The sample comprises about 96,000 clones, 90% of which are singletons, and roughly 1.5% rests with the top ten. The sample here was CD4+ or CD8+ T cells sorted from blood, taken in a trial of the OX40 agonist ivuxolimab. The receptor source for this set is an adult with an advanced solid tumor such as melanoma, head and neck, liver or kidney cancer.

The genes are TRBV18 and TRBJ2-1; tentative D call: TRBD1 (6 bases). The ends were cut back, 0 bases at V and 5 bases at J, with 8 bases in the middle. In germline, CDR1 is KGHSH, CDR2 LQKENI. The CDR3 length is 14 residues. For the CDR3, the DNA is TGTGCCAGCTCACCACCGAACAGGGACAATGAGCAGTTCTTC. Protein product: CASSPPNRDNEQFF.

The chain carries TRBV10-3 and TRBJ1-1, with D perhaps TRBD1 (5 bases). This CDR3 is 13 amino acids long. Trimming stripped 8 bases from V and 1 base from J, with 11 bases between. Looked up from germline, CDR1 is ENHRY and CDR2 is SYGVKD. CDR3 region: CAIGTRENTEAFF. For the CDR3, the DNA is TGTGCCATCGGAACCAGGGAGAACACTGAAGCTTTCTTT.

The chain links TRBV5-8 to TRBJ2-1; unclear D gene. The germline V gene encodes CDR1 SGHTS and CDR2 YDEGEE. The CDR3 has 14 residues. V gave up 2 bases and J gave up 7 bases, with 13 bases separating them. CDR3 nucleotide sequence: TGTGCCAGCAGCTTAGCGTTGGCTGTGAATGAGCAGTTCTTC. Translated: CASSLALAVNEQFF. Using reference TRBV5-8 and TRBJ2-1 for the parts outside the CDR3, the full variable domain is EAGVTQSPTHLIKTRGQQATLRCSPISGHTSVYWYQQALGLGLQFLLWYDEGEERNRGNFPPRFSGRQFPNYSSELNVNALELEDSALYLCASSLALAVNEQFFGPGTRLTVL.

V is TRBV5-1 and J is TRBJ2-2; 12 nucleotides align to TRBD2. V gave up 6 bases and J gave up 5 bases; unmatched junction bases: 14. The CDR3 runs 18 residues. The germline gives CDR1 SGHRS, CDR2 YFSETQ. The CDR3 loop reads CASKPLAGGPSETGELFF. The CDR3 DNA reads as TGCGCCAGCAAGCCCCTAGCGGGAGGGCCCTCAGAGACCGGGGAGCTGTTTTTT.

In its sample, this clone was seen once. This rearrangement joins TRBV11-3 to TRBJ2-7; 7 bases match TRBD1. The junction had 6 bases not matched to a gene; V was cut back by 5 bases and J by 5 bases. This CDR3 spans 13 amino acids. CDR1 and CDR2 (germline): SGHNT, YENEEA. The CDR3 nucleotides read TGTGCCAGCAGCCTTGGACAGGCTCACGAGCAGTACTTC. Its protein is CASSLGQAHEQYF.

V and J are TRBV19 and TRBJ2-1; a weak D match, TRBD1 (6 bases). The germline V gene has CDR1 LNHDA and CDR2 SQIVND (reference sequence). There are 15 residues in the CDR3. Trimming took 4 bases from V and 5 from J, leaving 15 bases between them. The CDR3 loop reads CASSTSSGHNNEQFF. The CDR3 DNA reads TGTGCCAGTAGTACCTCTTCGGGACACAACAATGAGCAGTTCTTC.

This chain connects TRBV11-2 to TRBJ2-5; 9 positions agree with TRBD2. V trimming: 11 bases; J trimming: 0 bases; junction bases outside the gene matches: 10. CDR1 and CDR2 (germline): SGHAT, FQNNGV. The CDR3 length is 15 residues. In DNA form, the CDR3 reads TGTGCCTCCAGTTGGGCTAGCGGGGACCAAGAGACCCAGTACTTC. It codes for CASSWASGDQETQYF.

V usage is TRBV12-5 and J usage is TRBJ2-3; TRBD2 matches at 8 bases. Trimming removed 1 base from V and 1 base from J; junction bases left unmatched: 4. Germline assignment: CDR1 LGHNT and CDR2 FRNRAP. The length of the CDR3 is 16 residues. As DNA, the CDR3 is TGTGCTAGTGGTTTGGGTAGCGGGGCCGGCACAGATACGCAGTATTTT. As protein: CASGLGSGAGTDTQYF. Full variable domain (missing parts from reference TRBV12-5 and TRBJ2-3): DARVTQTPRHKVTEMGQEVTMRCQPILGHNTVFWYRQTMMQGLELLAYFRNRAPLDDSGMPKDRFSAEMPDATLATLKIQPSEPRDSAVYFCASGLGSGAGTDTQYFGPGTRLTVL.

The chain couples TRBV27 to TRBJ2-5; D is perhaps TRBD1 or TRBD2 (5 bases each). The CDR3 totals 14 residues. The V end lost 3 bases, the J end lost 4 bases, and 12 bases lay between the germline ends. Germline lookup yields CDR1 MNHEY and CDR2 SMNVEV (reference sequence). The CDR3 nucleotides read TGTGCCAGCAGTTTTTCGGGACCCCGAGAGACCCAGTACTTC. Translated: CASSFSGPRETQYF.

The count of this clone is one. The CDR3 DNA sequence: TGTGCCAGCAGCTGGGGTATAGCCAAAAACATTCAGTACTTC. Its protein product is CASSWGIAKNIQYF. This sequence joins TRBV28 and TRBJ2-4; D remains ambiguous. The CDR3 runs to 14 residues. Trimming shortened V by 6 bases and J by 0 bases, and 9 bases separated the two germline ends. The germline gives CDR1 MDHEN, CDR2 SYDVKM.